Below are 29 T cell receptor beta chains sequenced from a single sample in a study of blood T cell repertoires in COVID-19. Clones were sequenced by immunoSEQ multiplex PCR, and TCRdb holds only the in-frame ones, with some missing. The table has 170,000 or so clones, approximately 86% seen once. What was sequenced was peripheral blood. These TCRs come from a man in his fifties or sixties with active or convalescent COVID-19.

CDR3 in DNA: TGTGCCAGCAGTTCACTAGCGGTCCAAGAGACCCAGTACTTC. This encodes CASSSLAVQETQYF. The chain has TRBV6-5 and TRBJ2-5; 8 nucleotides line up with TRBD2. CDR3 length: 14 residues. Trimming took 4 bases from V and 1 from J; bases not matched to a gene: 2. Germline V gene lookup returns CDR1 MNHEY and CDR2 SVGAGI.

V gene TRBV6-5 combines with J gene TRBJ1-4; D is undetermined. There are 10 residues in the CDR3. Trimming pared 8 bases from V and 6 bases from J, leaving 4 bases between. CDR1 MNHEY and CDR2 SVGAGI come from the germline V gene. The CDR3 is CASPYEKLFF. As DNA, the CDR3 is TGTGCCAGCCCATATGAAAAACTGTTTTTT.

This clone is a singleton in its sample. The V gene is TRBV11-3, the J gene TRBJ2-1, with D tentatively TRBD1 (5 bases). Between the trimmed V and J ends, which lost 5 bases and 0 bases, there was a span of 8 bases. The germline V gene has CDR1 SGHNT and CDR2 YENEEA. The CDR3 is 14 amino acids. CDR3 sequence reads: CASSRDSSYNEQFF. CDR3 nucleotide sequence: TGTGCCAGCAGCAGAGACAGCTCCTACAATGAGCAGTTCTTC.

V gene TRBV3-1 (or the pseudogene TRBV3-2) combines with J gene TRBJ2-2; D ambiguous. Germline CDR1 and CDR2: LGHDT and YNNKEL (reference sequence). Trimming stripped 2 bases from V and 5 bases from J, with 15 bases between. The CDR3 contains 16 residues. The CDR3 loop reads CASSQWSPPSTGELFF. As DNA, the CDR3 is TGTGCCAGCAGCCAATGGAGCCCACCGTCGACCGGGGAGCTGTTTTTT.

This chain uses TRBV7-3 with TRBJ2-2, with D possibly being TRBD2 (5 bases). Per germline, CDR1 SGHTA and CDR2 FQGTGA. Trimming took 5 bases from V and 2 from J, leaving 12 bases between them. The CDR3 contains 15 residues. The CDR3 DNA reads TGTGCCAGCAGCCGGCGGACGGGAAACACCGGGGAGCTGTTTTTT. This gives the protein CASSRRTGNTGELFF.

The chain carries TRBV6-5 and TRBJ2-2, with D tentatively TRBD1 (6 bases). In germline, CDR1 is MNHEY, CDR2 SVGAGI. The CDR3 contains 14 residues. Trimming took 11 bases from V and 1 from J, leaving 14 bases between them. CDR3: CAYLRQENTGELFF. The CDR3 DNA reads TGTGCCTATCTTCGACAGGAGAACACCGGGGAGCTGTTTTTT.

The chain joins TRBV28 to TRBJ1-1, with D perhaps matching TRBD1 (5 bases). V was trimmed by 2 bases and J by 6 bases, leaving 13 bases between them. This CDR3 has 14 amino acids. Germline CDR1 reads MDHEN; CDR2 reads SYDVKM. The CDR3 reads CASSLMDGGAEAFF. The DNA for the CDR3 is TGTGCCAGCAGTTTAATGGACGGGGGGGCTGAAGCTTTCTTT.

The chain joins TRBV12-5 to TRBJ2-7, with D perhaps TRBD1 (6 bases). The CDR3 is made up of 13 amino acids. CDR1 and CDR2 from the germline V gene are LGHNT and FRNRAP. Trimming stripped 1 base from V and 4 bases from J, with 8 bases between. Here the CDR3 DNA reads TGTGCTAGTGGTTTGGACAGGGAGTACGAGCAGTACTTC. Its translation is CASGLDREYEQYF. The full variable domain, its missing parts supplied by reference TRBV12-5 and TRBJ2-7, is DARVTQTPRHKVTEMGQEVTMRCQPILGHNTVFWYRQTMMQGLELLAYFRNRAPLDDSGMPKDRFSAEMPDATLATLKIQPSEPRDSAVYFCASGLDREYEQYFGPGTRLTVT.

This clone appeared a single time. The rearrangement uses TRBV7-2 and TRBJ2-7; 7 positions agree with TRBD1. CDR1 is SGHTA and CDR2 is FQGNSA in the germline V gene. J gave up 9 bases and V 4 bases, and 9 bases lay outside the gene matches. CDR3 size: 13 residues. The CDR3 here is CASSSPQGKGQYF. Here the CDR3 DNA reads TGTGCCAGCAGCTCACCACAGGGGAAAGGGCAGTACTTC.

V gene TRBV7-2 combines with J gene TRBJ2-3; D is perhaps TRBD2 (7 bases). Germline assignment: CDR1 SGHTA and CDR2 FQGNSA. This CDR3 has 17 residues. V lost 7 bases to trimming and J lost 3 bases, with 23 bases between them. CDR3 DNA: TGTGCCAGCATTCCAACACGCGGGGGCGAAGGGACAGATACGCAGTATTTT. This encodes CASIPTRGGEGTDTQYF.

The chain's CDR3 is CAWSAPPANYGYTF. The CDR3 nucleotides are TGTGCCTGGAGTGCCCCCCCTGCTAACTATGGCTACACCTTC. The J gene is TRBJ1-2, the V gene TRBV30; D ambiguous. The CDR3 extends over 14 amino acids. V shed 1 base and J shed 0 bases, with 9 bases lying between them. Germline V gene sequence: CDR1 GTSNPN, CDR2 SVGIG (reference sequence).

Comment on this clone: One end of the junction fails to match germline, which may point to a read error. This sequence joins TRBV29-1 and TRBJ2-1; D unresolved. Germline loops: CDR1 SQVTM, CDR2 ANQGSEA. CDR3 length: 11 amino acids. In nucleotides, the CDR3 is TGCAGCGTTGAAGTCGCCGACGAGCGGTTCTTC. It translates to CSVEVADERFF.

The CDR3 reads CASSSGLAVASSTDTQYF. CDR3 bases: TGTGCCAGCAGCTCCGGACTAGCGGTGGCATCTAGCACAGATACGCAGTATTTT. V usage is TRBV5-4 and J usage is TRBJ2-3, with TRBD2 identical over 10 bases. Looked up from germline, CDR1 is SGHNT and CDR2 is YYREEE (reference sequence). V lost 3 bases, J lost 0 bases, and 10 bases stayed unmatched. The CDR3 loop spans 18 amino acids.

J is TRBJ2-2 and V is TRBV7-2; a weak D match, TRBD1 (5 bases). V lost 2 bases and J 10 bases, leaving 11 bases between the germline ends. The germline gives CDR1 SGHTA, CDR2 FQGNSA. The CDR3 sequence is 13 residues long. Here the CDR3 reads CASSLWAREELFF. CDR3 nucleotide sequence: TGTGCCAGCAGCTTATGGGCCAGGGAGGAGCTGTTTTTT.

The V call is TRBV5-6, the J call TRBJ2-1, with 9 bases aligning to TRBD2. Germline CDR1 SGHDT, CDR2 YYEEEE. The V gene end was trimmed by 5 bases and the J gene end by 6 bases; junction bases not matched to a gene: 3. There are 13 residues in the CDR3. The CDR3: CASSRTSANEQFF. DNA for the CDR3: TGTGCCAGCAGTCGGACTAGCGCCAATGAGCAGTTCTTC.

The genes are TRBV5-1 and TRBJ1-4, with 8 bases lining up with TRBD1. Germline CDR1 reads SGHRS; CDR2 reads YFSETQ. V trimming: 0 bases; J trimming: 8 bases; junction bases outside the gene matches: 3. The CDR3 loop spans 14 amino acids. Here the CDR3 reads CASSLAQGGEKLFF. CDR3 DNA: TGCGCCAGCAGCTTGGCACAGGGGGGGGAAAAACTGTTTTTT.

The V and J genes are TRBV7-3 and TRBJ1-2; 7 positions match TRBD1. The CDR3 spans 13 residues. V shed 2 bases, J shed 4 bases, and the junction held 1 base outside the gene matches. Germline CDR1 is SGHTA and CDR2 is FQGTGA. CDR3 DNA: TGTGCCAGCAGCTTACAGGGGGGCTATGGCTACACCTTC. This translates into CASSLQGGYGYTF.

In its sample, this clone was seen a few times. The chain couples TRBV3-1 (or the pseudogene TRBV3-2) to TRBJ2-7; D gene unclear. Germline V CDR1 and CDR2: LGHDT, YNNKEL (reference sequence). V lost 0 bases, J lost 3 bases, and 6 bases lay in between. The CDR3 is 13 residues long. The CDR3 here is CASSQEALYEQYF. CDR3 nucleotides: TGTGCCAGCAGCCAAGAGGCCCTCTACGAGCAGTACTTC.

The rearrangement links TRBV28 to TRBJ2-1; maybe TRBD1 (6 bases). Germline loops: CDR1 MDHEN, CDR2 SYDVKM. V lost 7 bases, J lost 7 bases, and 20 bases lay in between. The CDR3 sequence is 15 residues long. The CDR3 sequence: CASIGQSMVRNEQFF. CDR3 bases: TGTGCCAGCATCGGACAGTCGATGGTCAGGAATGAGCAGTTCTTC.

The chain uses TRBV9 and TRBJ2-2, with no clear D. V was shortened by 4 bases and J by 8 bases, with 9 bases between the two germline ends. This CDR3 has 12 amino acids. Looked up from germline, CDR1 is SGDLS and CDR2 is YYNGEE. CDR3 in amino acids: CASSLSEGELFF. The CDR3 region has the DNA TGTGCCAGCAGCCTGTCGGAGGGGGAGCTGTTTTTT.

The chain employs TRBV18 and TRBJ1-1, with 8 nucleotides matching TRBD1. The germline CDR1 and CDR2 sequences are KGHSH and LQKENI. The CDR3 consists of 15 residues. Germline trimming cut 3 bases from V and 5 bases from J; bases unmatched to any gene: 8. The CDR3 DNA sequence: TGTGCCAGCTCACCGAGGACAGGGCAAGGAACTGAAGCTTTCTTT. The encoded protein is CASSPRTGQGTEAFF.

J is TRBJ2-7 and V is TRBV3-1 (or the pseudogene TRBV3-2); D is undetermined. Germline-derived CDR1 and CDR2 are LGHDT and YNNKEL (reference sequence). The CDR3 contains 13 residues. The germline V and J ends were trimmed by 2 bases and 4 bases, with 9 bases remaining between them. In DNA, the CDR3 is TGTGCCAGCAGCCAAACACAGAATTACGAGCAGTACTTC. Its protein product is CASSQTQNYEQYF.

Remarks on this clone: Other DNA sequences of this sample code for an identical CDR3. This rearrangement joins TRBV27 to TRBJ2-2; D unresolved. CDR1 and CDR2 from the germline V gene are MNHEY and SMNVEV (reference sequence). This CDR3 has 15 residues. V lost 3 bases, J lost 2 bases, and 10 bases lay in between. CDR3 bases: TGTGCCAGCAGTTTGGGTACAGCAAACACCGGGGAGCTGTTTTTT. It yields the protein CASSLGTANTGELFF.

The gene calls are TRBV3-1 (or the pseudogene TRBV3-2) and TRBJ1-2; 9 positions match TRBD1. Germline V gives CDR1 LGHDT, CDR2 YNNKEL (reference sequence). V lost 2 bases, J lost 0 bases, and 1 base stayed unmatched. This CDR3 has 15 residues. The CDR3 sequence is CASSQRQGANYGYTF. The CDR3 nucleotides are TGTGCCAGCAGCCAACGACAGGGGGCTAACTATGGCTACACCTTC.

This clone was detected once. The chain carries TRBV2 and TRBJ1-5; 8 nucleotides align to TRBD1. With 5 bases clipped from V and 7 bases from J, the junction kept 13 bases outside the gene matches. The CDR3 has 16 amino acids. Germline assignment: CDR1 SNHLY and CDR2 FYNNEI. CDR3 loop: CASSPELGQGGQPQHF. In nucleotides, the CDR3 is TGTGCCAGCAGTCCGGAACTAGGACAGGGAGGCCAGCCCCAGCATTTT.

The gene calls are TRBV2 and TRBJ2-7, with TRBD1 as a possible D gene (6 bases). The CDR3 sequence is 13 residues long. The V and J ends lost 4 bases and 2 bases respectively, with 9 bases between them. CDR1 SNHLY and CDR2 FYNNEI come from the germline V gene. CDR3 residues: CASSGTAAYEQYF. The CDR3 nucleotides are TGTGCCAGCAGTGGGACAGCGGCCTACGAGCAGTACTTC.

V is TRBV6-6 and J is TRBJ1-1, with D perhaps TRBD1 (6 bases). Germline CDR1 is MNHNY and CDR2 is SVGAGI (reference sequence). Trimming took 1 base from V and 1 from J, leaving 7 bases between them. The CDR3 spans 14 residues. The CDR3 sequence is CASSYLGQNTEAFF. The CDR3 coding sequence is TGTGCCAGCAGTTACTTGGGACAGAACACTGAAGCTTTCTTT.

V is TRBV30 and J is TRBJ2-3; a possible D gene is TRBD2 (6 bases). This CDR3 contains 13 residues. Germline CDR1 reads GTSNPN; CDR2 reads SVGIG (reference sequence). Between the trimmed V and J ends, which lost 3 bases and 4 bases, there was a span of 11 bases. CDR3: CAWRTPGADTQYF. In DNA, the CDR3 is TGTGCCTGGAGGACCCCGGGGGCAGATACGCAGTATTTT.

This clone was seen more than once but under ten times. The V gene is TRBV5-6, the J gene TRBJ2-7; D gene unclear. The length of the CDR3 is 12 residues. Germline-derived CDR1 and CDR2 are SGHDT and YYEEEE. The V gene lost 4 bases and the J gene lost 6 bases, with 11 bases spanning the gap. The CDR3 spells CASSPHSGEQYF. DNA for the CDR3: TGTGCCAGCAGCCCACACAGTGGCGAGCAGTACTTC.